This entry lists 25 T cell receptor beta chains sequenced from one sample in a study of T cells after yellow fever vaccination. TCRdb passed the 5' RACE reads through MiXCR, listing each CDR3 protein once. The sample lists 450,000 to 550,000 distinct CDR3 sequences, about a fifth occurring once. Sequences were derived from PBMCs, sampled more than 20 days after the first yellow fever vaccination. These receptors were collected from a man aged 18 to 30 who received the YFV17D yellow fever vaccine.

This clonotype was seen only a few times. The V call is TRBV24-1, the J call TRBJ2-5; TRBD2 matches 11 bases. The CDR3 extends over 18 amino acids. Per the germline V gene, CDR1 is KGHDR and CDR2 is SFDVKD. Losses at the gene ends were 3 bases for V and 0 bases for J; bases not matched to a gene: 8. The chain's CDR3 is CATSDRLAGGPNQETQYF. CDR3 coding DNA: TGTGCCACCAGTGATAGGCTAGCGGGGGGCCCGAACCAAGAGACCCAGTACTTC.

This clonotype was found a few times. J is TRBJ1-4 and V is TRBV6-1; D is uncertain. V lost 6 bases and J lost 0, with 11 bases in between. The CDR3 sequence is 15 residues long. Germline CDR1 and CDR2: MNHNS and SASEGT. The CDR3 region is CASRQNRATNEKLFF. DNA of the CDR3: TGTGCCAGCAGGCAGAACAGAGCAACTAATGAAAAACTGTTTTTT.

This clonotype has a handful of counts. This chain connects TRBV9 to TRBJ2-2; D unclear. V lost 3 bases, J lost 0 bases, and 9 bases lay in between. CDR1 is SGDLS, CDR2 YYNGEE, per germline. The CDR3 is 15 amino acids. The CDR3 loop reads CASSERTSNTGELFF. DNA for the CDR3: TGTGCCAGCAGCGAAAGAACCTCGAACACCGGGGAGCTGTTTTTT.

Here the CDR3 DNA reads TGTGCCAGCAGTTTCTGGACAGGGAAGGATGTGACCCAGTACTTC. Translating it yields CASSFWTGKDVTQYF. The chain couples TRBV12-3 or TRBV12-4 to TRBJ2-5; 8 nucleotides agree with TRBD1. Losses at the gene ends were 3 bases for V and 7 bases for J; bases not matched to a gene: 10. The CDR3 is 15 amino acids.

There are a few counts of this clonotype. The rearrangement joins TRBV6-1 to TRBJ2-7; 10 bases are a match to TRBD1. V trimming: 6 bases; J trimming: 5 bases; junction bases outside the gene matches: 13. The CDR3 is 16 residues long. Germline V lookup: CDR1 MNHNS, CDR2 SASEGT. CDR3 sequence (DNA): TGTGCCAGCAGCGTAGCCCCCGGGACAGGGGACCACGAGCAGTACTTC. This encodes CASSVAPGTGDHEQYF.

The chain recombines TRBV7-2 with TRBJ1-1, with D perhaps TRBD1 (6 bases). The ends were cut back, 5 bases at V and 11 bases at J, with 15 bases in the middle. This CDR3 is 12 amino acids long. Germline CDR1 is SGHTA and CDR2 is FQGNSA. CDR3 region: CASSPMGQKAFF. The CDR3 nucleotides read TGTGCCAGCAGCCCGATGGGACAAAAGGCTTTCTTT.

The chain uses TRBV19 and TRBJ2-7; TRBD2 matches at 7 bases. The CDR3 runs to 13 residues. Germline V gene sequence: CDR1 LNHDA, CDR2 SQIVND (reference sequence). V lost 6 bases, J lost 6 bases, and 8 bases stayed unmatched. CDR3 sequence (DNA): TGTGCCAGTAGGGCGCGGGGGACGACCGAGCAGTACGTC. Translation: CASRARGTTEQYV.

The chain is built from TRBV20-1 and TRBJ1-5; tentative D call: TRBD1 (5 bases). CDR3 length: 13 amino acids. The V end lost 5 bases, the J end lost 1 base, and 9 bases lay between the germline ends. From germline, CDR1 is DFQATT and CDR2 SNEGSKA (reference sequence). The CDR3 DNA is TGCAGTGCTCGGACAACCAGCAATCAGCCCCAGCATTTT. Its protein is CSARTTSNQPQHF.

The chain carries TRBV29-1 and TRBJ2-5; D unclear. The CDR3 sequence is 12 residues long. In germline, CDR1 is SQVTM, CDR2 ANQGSEA. The ends were cut back, 4 bases at V and 2 bases at J, with 8 bases in the middle. For the CDR3, the DNA is TGCAGCGTTGGTGGGCAGCAAGAGACCCAGTACTTC. It yields the protein CSVGGQQETQYF.

This clonotype was found a few times. V and J are TRBV18 and TRBJ2-5, with D unresolved. Germline V CDR1 and CDR2: KGHSH, LQKENI. Trimming removed 5 bases from V and 1 base from J, with 11 bases in between. This CDR3 contains 14 residues. CDR3: CASSNPGPQETQYF. CDR3 coding DNA: TGTGCCAGCTCAAACCCCGGGCCCCAAGAGACCCAGTACTTC.

The chain is built from TRBV7-9 and TRBJ1-4, with a tentative D call TRBD1 (6 bases). This CDR3 has 16 residues. The germline V gene has CDR1 SEHNR and CDR2 FQNEAQ (reference sequence). V was trimmed by 3 bases and J by 6 bases, leaving 17 bases between them. The CDR3 reads CASSFPAGTNDEKLFF. The DNA for the CDR3 is TGTGCCAGCAGCTTTCCCGCAGGGACAAACGATGAAAAACTGTTTTTT.

The V gene is TRBV12-3 or TRBV12-4, the J gene TRBJ1-5; maybe TRBD1 (6 bases). This CDR3 is built from 14 residues. Trimming pared 5 bases from V and 6 bases from J, leaving 14 bases between. Here the CDR3 reads CASSLPTGSQPQHF. CDR3 DNA: TGTGCCAGCAGTCTTCCGACAGGTAGTCAGCCCCAGCATTTT.

V usage is TRBV12-3 or TRBV12-4 and J usage is TRBJ2-7; TRBD2 might be the D (6 bases). This CDR3 has 15 residues. V was pared by 6 bases and J by 6 bases, with 21 bases between. The CDR3 DNA follows: TGTGCCAGCAGCAATGGGGGGACCAACCCGGGCGAGCAGTACGTC. Translated, it gives CASSNGGTNPGEQYV.

This rearrangement joins TRBV29-1 to TRBJ2-7, with 10 bases lining up with TRBD1. This CDR3 is built from 13 residues. Germline values: CDR1 SQVTM, CDR2 ANQGSEA. The ends lost 5 bases at V and 3 bases at J; junction bases unmatched: 4. Here the CDR3 reads CSVRQGASYEQYF. The CDR3, as DNA: TGCAGCGTTCGACAGGGGGCCAGCTACGAGCAGTACTTC.

The chain recombines TRBV12-3 or TRBV12-4 with TRBJ2-7, with 8 bases fitting TRBD1. The CDR3 runs to 12 residues. V was clipped by 7 bases and J by 2 bases; unmatched bases: 1. CDR3 region: CASKGQAYEQYF. The DNA of the CDR3 is TGTGCCAGCAAGGGACAGGCCTACGAGCAGTACTTC.

The rearrangement links TRBV5-6 to TRBJ2-1; tentatively, D is TRBD1 (5 bases). Per the germline V gene, CDR1 is SGHDT and CDR2 is YYEEEE. The CDR3 loop spans 14 amino acids. Trimming shortened V by 0 bases and J by 8 bases, and 12 bases separated the two germline ends. This chain's CDR3 is CASSLEGNRYEQFF. As DNA, the CDR3 is TGTGCCAGCAGCTTGGAGGGGAACAGGTATGAGCAGTTCTTC.

The rearrangement joins TRBV27 to TRBJ2-7; perhaps TRBD1 as D (5 bases). Germline V gives CDR1 MNHEY, CDR2 SMNVEV (reference sequence). The CDR3 runs 15 residues. V lost 8 bases and J 2 bases, leaving 19 bases between the germline ends. The CDR3 sequence is CASSFRAGRTYEQYV. CDR3 sequence (DNA): TGTGCCAGCTCGTTCCGGGCAGGGCGCACCTACGAGCAGTACGTC.

As concerns this clonotype: The junction does not match germline at one end; this may be a read error. CDR3 nucleotides: TGTGCCAGCAGCTTAGGATTGGATAGAGAACATTTT. Protein product: CASSLGLDREHF. This sequence joins TRBV7-2 and TRBJ2-3; D not certain. The CDR3 is 12 amino acids. Germline assignment: CDR1 SGHTA and CDR2 FQGNSA.

The V call is TRBV7-9, the J call TRBJ2-7; D not resolved. Germline values: CDR1 SEHNR, CDR2 FQNEAQ (reference sequence). This CDR3 region has 12 residues. Trimming removed 3 bases from V and 5 bases from J, with 8 bases in between. CDR3 loop: CASSLWMDEQYF. Written as DNA, the CDR3 is TGTGCCAGCAGCTTGTGGATGGACGAGCAGTACTTC.

The V call is TRBV15, the J call TRBJ1-6; 7 nucleotides line up with TRBD1. In germline, CDR1 is LNHNV, CDR2 YYDKDF (reference sequence). This CDR3 has 15 amino acids. V was clipped by 0 bases and J by 9 bases; unmatched bases: 5. The CDR3: CATSRDRTGVSPLHF. CDR3 sequence (DNA): TGTGCCACCAGCAGAGATAGAACAGGGGTTTCACCCCTCCACTTT.

The V and J genes are TRBV5-4 and TRBJ2-2, with D perhaps TRBD1 (6 bases). CDR1 SGHNT and CDR2 YYREEE come from the germline V gene (reference sequence). CDR3 size: 13 residues. V lost 4 bases, J lost 6 bases, and 10 bases lay in between. CDR3 in amino acids: CASSGTGSGELFF. In DNA form, the CDR3 reads TGTGCCAGCAGCGGAACAGGGTCCGGGGAGCTGTTTTTT.

V usage is TRBV2 and J usage is TRBJ2-5, with 15 bases aligning to TRBD2. With V trimmed by 9 bases and J by 1 base, 6 bases remained unmatched. The CDR3 extends over 16 amino acids. From germline, CDR1 is SNHLY and CDR2 FYNNEI. As DNA, the CDR3 is TGTGCCAGTCGGGGGACTAGCGGGGGGCTCCAAGAGACCCAGTACTTC. Residues: CASRGTSGGLQETQYF.

Only one count was recorded for this clonotype. The rearrangement uses TRBV18 and TRBJ2-7; D is ambiguous. Germline V lookup: CDR1 KGHSH, CDR2 LQKENI. CDR3 length: 12 amino acids. V was cut by 4 bases and J by 6 bases, with 10 bases left in between. The CDR3 DNA reads as TGTGCCAGCTCACACCTCCCTGGCGAGCAGTACGTC. Its protein product is CASSHLPGEQYV.

The J gene is TRBJ2-1, the V gene TRBV5-4, with 11 bases that match TRBD2. With 4 bases clipped from V and 2 bases from J, the junction kept 5 bases outside the gene matches. CDR3 length equals 16 residues. Germline lookup yields CDR1 SGHNT and CDR2 YYREEE (reference sequence). The CDR3 protein is CASSPIAGGPYNEQFF. The CDR3, as DNA: TGTGCCAGCAGCCCCATAGCGGGGGGGCCCTACAATGAGCAGTTCTTC.

The rearrangement links TRBV2 to TRBJ2-1; D ambiguous. The V end was cut by 6 bases, the J end by 0 bases, with 3 bases between. This CDR3 region has 12 residues. Germline values: CDR1 SNHLY, CDR2 FYNNEI. Here the CDR3 DNA reads TGTGCCAGCAGGGACTCCTACAATGAGCAGTTCTTC. It translates to CASRDSYNEQFF.